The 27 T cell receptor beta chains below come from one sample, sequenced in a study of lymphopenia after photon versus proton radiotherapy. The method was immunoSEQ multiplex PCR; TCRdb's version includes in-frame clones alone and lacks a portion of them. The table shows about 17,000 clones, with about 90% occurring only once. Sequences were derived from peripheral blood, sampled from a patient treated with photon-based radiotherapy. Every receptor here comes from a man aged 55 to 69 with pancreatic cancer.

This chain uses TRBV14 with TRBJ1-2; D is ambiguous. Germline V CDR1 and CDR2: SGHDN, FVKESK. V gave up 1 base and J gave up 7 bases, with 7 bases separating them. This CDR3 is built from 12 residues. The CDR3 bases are TGTGCCAGCAGCCAAGTGGCCGCTGGCTACACCTTC. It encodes CASSQVAAGYTF.

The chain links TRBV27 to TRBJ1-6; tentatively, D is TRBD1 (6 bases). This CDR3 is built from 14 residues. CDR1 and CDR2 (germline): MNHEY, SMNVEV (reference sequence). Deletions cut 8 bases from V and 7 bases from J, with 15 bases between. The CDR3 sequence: CASGTGYPNSPLHF. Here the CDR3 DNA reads TGTGCCAGCGGAACAGGGTACCCAAATTCACCCCTCCACTTT.

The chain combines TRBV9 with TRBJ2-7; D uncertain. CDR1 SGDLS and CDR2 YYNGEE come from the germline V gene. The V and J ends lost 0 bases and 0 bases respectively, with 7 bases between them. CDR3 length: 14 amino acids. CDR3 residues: CASSVDSSSYEQYF. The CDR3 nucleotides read TGTGCCAGCAGCGTAGACTCGTCCTCCTACGAGCAGTACTTC.

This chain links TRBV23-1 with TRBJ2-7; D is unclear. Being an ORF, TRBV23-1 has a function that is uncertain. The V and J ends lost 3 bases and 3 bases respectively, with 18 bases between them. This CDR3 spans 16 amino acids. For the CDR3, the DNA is TGCGCCAGCAGTCAGGGCGCTGGCATATCCTTCTACGAGCAGTACTTC. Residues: CASSQGAGISFYEQYF.

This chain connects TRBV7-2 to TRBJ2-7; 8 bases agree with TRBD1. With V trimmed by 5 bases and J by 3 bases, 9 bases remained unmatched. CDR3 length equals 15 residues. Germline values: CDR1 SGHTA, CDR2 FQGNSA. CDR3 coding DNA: TGTGCCAGCAGCCCCCAAGGACAGGGACGCTACGAGCAGTACTTC. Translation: CASSPQGQGRYEQYF.

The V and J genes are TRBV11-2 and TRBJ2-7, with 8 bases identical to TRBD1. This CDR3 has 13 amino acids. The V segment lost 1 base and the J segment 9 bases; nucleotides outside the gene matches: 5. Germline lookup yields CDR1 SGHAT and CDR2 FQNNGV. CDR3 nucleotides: TGTGCCAGCAGCTTAGCTACAGGACAGGGGCAGTACTTC. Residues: CASSLATGQGQYF.

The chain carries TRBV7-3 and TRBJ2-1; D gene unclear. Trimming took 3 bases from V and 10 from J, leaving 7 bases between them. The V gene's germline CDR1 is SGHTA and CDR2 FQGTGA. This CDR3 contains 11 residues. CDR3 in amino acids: CASSFKGEQFF. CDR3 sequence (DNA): TGTGCCAGCAGCTTTAAGGGAGAGCAGTTCTTC.

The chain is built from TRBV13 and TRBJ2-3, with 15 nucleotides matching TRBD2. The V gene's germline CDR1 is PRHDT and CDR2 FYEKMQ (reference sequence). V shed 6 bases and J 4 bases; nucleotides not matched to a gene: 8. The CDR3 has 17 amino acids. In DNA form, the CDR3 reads TGTGCCAGCAGTTTTGCCGGACTAGCGGGGGGGGCAGATACGCAGTATTTT. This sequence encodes CASSFAGLAGGADTQYF.

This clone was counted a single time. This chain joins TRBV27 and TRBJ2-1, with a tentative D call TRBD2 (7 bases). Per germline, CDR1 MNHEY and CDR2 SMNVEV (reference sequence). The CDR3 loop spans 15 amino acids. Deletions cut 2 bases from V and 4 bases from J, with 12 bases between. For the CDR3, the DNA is TGTGCCAGCAGTTTAATGGGGGGGCCGTACAATGAGCAGTTCTTC. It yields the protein CASSLMGGPYNEQFF.

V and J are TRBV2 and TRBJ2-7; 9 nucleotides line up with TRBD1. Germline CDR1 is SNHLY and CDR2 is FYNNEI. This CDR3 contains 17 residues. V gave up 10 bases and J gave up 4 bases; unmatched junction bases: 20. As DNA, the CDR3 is TGTGCCACCGCGACCGAACAGGGGGCGATAATGTATTACGAGCAGTACTTC. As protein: CATATEQGAIMYYEQYF.

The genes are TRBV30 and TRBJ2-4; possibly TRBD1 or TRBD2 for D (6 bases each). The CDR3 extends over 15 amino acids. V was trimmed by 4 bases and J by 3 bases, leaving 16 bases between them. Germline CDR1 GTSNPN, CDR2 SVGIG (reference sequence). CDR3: CAWNEGGQDKNIQYF. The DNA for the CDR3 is TGTGCCTGGAACGAAGGGGGGCAGGACAAAAACATTCAGTACTTC.

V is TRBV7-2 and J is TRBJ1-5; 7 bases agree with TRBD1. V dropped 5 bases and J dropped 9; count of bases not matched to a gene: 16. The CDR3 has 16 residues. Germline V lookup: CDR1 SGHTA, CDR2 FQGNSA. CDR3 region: CASSLRTGSLGGPQHF. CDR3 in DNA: TGTGCCAGCAGCCTCCGGACAGGTTCCCTCGGGGGGCCCCAGCATTTT.

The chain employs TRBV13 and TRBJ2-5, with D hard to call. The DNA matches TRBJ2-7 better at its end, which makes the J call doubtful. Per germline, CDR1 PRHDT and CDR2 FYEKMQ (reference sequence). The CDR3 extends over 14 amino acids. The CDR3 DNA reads TGTGCCAGCAGCTTAATGGGCCGGGCCGGCGAGCAGTACTTC. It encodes CASSLMGRAGEQYF.

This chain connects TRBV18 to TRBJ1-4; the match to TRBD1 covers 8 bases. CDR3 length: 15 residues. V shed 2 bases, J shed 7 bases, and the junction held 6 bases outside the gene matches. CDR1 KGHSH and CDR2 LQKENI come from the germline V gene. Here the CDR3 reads CASSPSTGAFEKLFF. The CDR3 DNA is TGTGCCAGCTCACCATCGACAGGGGCCTTTGAAAAACTGTTTTTT.

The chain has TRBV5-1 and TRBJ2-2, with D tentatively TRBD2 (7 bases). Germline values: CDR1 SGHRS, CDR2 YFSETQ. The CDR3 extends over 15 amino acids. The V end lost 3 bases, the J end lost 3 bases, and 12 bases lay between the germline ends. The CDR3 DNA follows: TGCGCCAGCAGCTCCAGGGGAGGGGACACCGGGGAGCTGTTTTTT. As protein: CASSSRGGDTGELFF.

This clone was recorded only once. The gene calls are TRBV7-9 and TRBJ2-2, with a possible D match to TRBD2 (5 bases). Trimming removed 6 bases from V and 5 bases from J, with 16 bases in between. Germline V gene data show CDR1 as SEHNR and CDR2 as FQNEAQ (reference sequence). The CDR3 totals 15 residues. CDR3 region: CASRPKGLETGELFF. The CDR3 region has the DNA TGTGCCAGCAGGCCCAAAGGACTTGAAACCGGGGAGCTGTTTTTT.

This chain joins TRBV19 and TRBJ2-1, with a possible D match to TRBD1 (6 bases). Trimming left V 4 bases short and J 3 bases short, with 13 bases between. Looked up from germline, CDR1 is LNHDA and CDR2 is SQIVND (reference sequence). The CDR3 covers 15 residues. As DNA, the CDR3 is TGTGCCAGTAGTACCACAGGGCTGAACTACAATGAGCAGTTCTTC. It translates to CASSTTGLNYNEQFF.

In nucleotides, the CDR3 is TGCAGTGCTCGGAACTCGTATGGCTACACCTTC. Amino acid sequence: CSARNSYGYTF. This sequence joins TRBV20-1 and TRBJ1-2; no clear D. The CDR3 covers 11 residues. The V end lost 5 bases, the J end lost 5 bases, and 9 bases lay between the germline ends. CDR1 and CDR2 (germline): DFQATT, SNEGSKA (reference sequence).

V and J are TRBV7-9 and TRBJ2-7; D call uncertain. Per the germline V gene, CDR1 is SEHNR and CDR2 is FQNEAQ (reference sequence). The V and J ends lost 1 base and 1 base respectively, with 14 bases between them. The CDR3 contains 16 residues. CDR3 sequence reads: CASSLGWGSGSYEQYF. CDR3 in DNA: TGTGCCAGCAGCTTAGGTTGGGGATCTGGGTCCTACGAGCAGTACTTC.

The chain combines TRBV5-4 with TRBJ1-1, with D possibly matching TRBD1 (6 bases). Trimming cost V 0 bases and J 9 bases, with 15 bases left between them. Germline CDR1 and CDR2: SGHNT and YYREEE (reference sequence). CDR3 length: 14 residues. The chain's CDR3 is CASSLVGARGQAFF. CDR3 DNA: TGTGCCAGCAGCTTGGTGGGGGCTCGAGGCCAAGCTTTCTTT.

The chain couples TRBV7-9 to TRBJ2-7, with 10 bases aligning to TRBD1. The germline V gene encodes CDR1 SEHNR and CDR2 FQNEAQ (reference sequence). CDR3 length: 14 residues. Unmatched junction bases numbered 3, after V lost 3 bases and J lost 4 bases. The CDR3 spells CASSLTGGVYEQYF. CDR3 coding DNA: TGTGCCAGCAGCTTGACAGGGGGCGTATACGAGCAGTACTTC.

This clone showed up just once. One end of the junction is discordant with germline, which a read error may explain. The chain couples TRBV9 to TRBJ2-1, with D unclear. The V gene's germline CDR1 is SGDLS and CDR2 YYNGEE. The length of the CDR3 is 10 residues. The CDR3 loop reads CASSVRPPVF. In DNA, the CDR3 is TGTGCCAGCAGCGTTCGTCCCCCGGTCTTC.

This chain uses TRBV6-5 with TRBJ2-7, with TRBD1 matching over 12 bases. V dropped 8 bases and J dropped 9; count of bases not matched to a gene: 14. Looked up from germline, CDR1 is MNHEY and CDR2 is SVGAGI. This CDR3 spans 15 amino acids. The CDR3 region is CASWGDRGRVGVQYF. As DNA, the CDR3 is TGTGCCAGCTGGGGGGACAGGGGGCGCGTCGGAGTGCAGTACTTC.

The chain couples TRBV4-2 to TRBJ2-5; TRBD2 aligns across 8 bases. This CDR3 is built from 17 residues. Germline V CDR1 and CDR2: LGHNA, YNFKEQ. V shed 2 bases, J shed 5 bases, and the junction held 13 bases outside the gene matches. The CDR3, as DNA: TGTGCCAGCAGCCAAAAAGGCATTAGCGGGGAAGGGGAGACCCAGTACTTC. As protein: CASSQKGISGEGETQYF.

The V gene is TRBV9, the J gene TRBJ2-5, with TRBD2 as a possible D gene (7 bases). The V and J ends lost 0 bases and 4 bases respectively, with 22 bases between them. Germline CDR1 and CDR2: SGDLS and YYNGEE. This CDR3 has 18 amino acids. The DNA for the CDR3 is TGTGCCAGCAGCGTAGCCCCTGTGGGAGGGGGGAGAGGAGAGACCCAGTACTTC. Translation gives CASSVAPVGGGRGETQYF. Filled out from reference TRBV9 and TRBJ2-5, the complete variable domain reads DSGVTQTPKHLITATGQRVTLRCSPRSGDLSVYWYQQSLDQGLQFLIQYYNGEERAKGNILERFSAQQFPDLHSELNLSSLELGDSALYFCASSVAPVGGGRGETQYFGPGTRLLVL.

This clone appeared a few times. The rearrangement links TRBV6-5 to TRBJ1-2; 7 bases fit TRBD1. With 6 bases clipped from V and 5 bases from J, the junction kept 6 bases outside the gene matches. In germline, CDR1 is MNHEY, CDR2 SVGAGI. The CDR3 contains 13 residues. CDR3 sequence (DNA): TGTGCCAGCAGGAAGCGGGACAGTTATGGCTACACCTTC. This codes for CASRKRDSYGYTF.

This chain's CDR3 is CASSPLGLAGDTQYF. CDR3 DNA sequence: TGTGCCAGCAGCCCATTGGGACTAGCAGGGGATACGCAGTATTTT. The chain combines TRBV4-2 with TRBJ2-3; the match to TRBD2 covers 9 bases. The CDR3 covers 15 residues. Germline V gene data show CDR1 as LGHNA and CDR2 as YNFKEQ. Trimming at V came to 4 bases and at J to 6 bases, leaving 8 bases not matched to a gene.